This is a list of T cell receptor beta chains from one sample in a study of T cells after yellow fever vaccination. TCRdb passed the 5' RACE reads through MiXCR, listing each CDR3 protein once. The data contain some 300,000 distinct CDR3 sequences, roughly 8.3% of them singletons. Sequences were derived from PBMCs, sampled approximately 47 days after the first yellow fever vaccination. The receptor set was obtained from a man aged 18 to 30 who received the YFV17D yellow fever vaccine. Each CDR3 is given with its conserved first and last residue. A D gene is named only where the DNA matches it firmly. Only some rows state a clone size, as once, few, many or a class for expanded clones.

D: TRBD1
V: TRBV15
size: NA
J: TRBJ1-6
DNA: TGTGCCACCAGCAGAGACAGGGGGGGTTCACCCCTCCACTTT
CDR3: CATSRDRGGSPLHF

D: NA
V: TRBV7-9
size: many
J: TRBJ2-1
DNA: TGTGCCAGCAGCAAGACCCGGGGCCGGTATGAGAATGAGCAGTTCTTC
CDR3: CASSKTRGRYENEQFF

D: NA
V: TRBV6-5
size: NA
J: TRBJ1-2
DNA: TGTGCCAGCAGTTACGGTGGGACAAATGGCTACACCTTC
CDR3: CASSYGGTNGYTF

D: NA
V: TRBV7-2
size: few
J: TRBJ1-2
DNA: TGTGCCAGCAGCTTAGAGCAGGGAGGCGGCTATGGCTACACCTTC
CDR3: CASSLEQGGGYGYTF

D: NA
V: TRBV5-1
size: few
J: TRBJ2-5
DNA: TGCGCCAGCAGCCTTGACAGATCCGACCAAGAGACCCAGTACTTC
CDR3: CASSLDRSDQETQYF

D: TRBD1
V: TRBV27
size: few
J: TRBJ2-7
DNA: TGTGCCAGCACACGGACAGGGGGTTACGAGCAGTACTTC
CDR3: CASTRTGGYEQYF

D: NA
V: TRBV28
size: NA
J: TRBJ1-2
DNA: TGTGCCAGCAGTCCTAGCGGGGGGCAGAACTATGGCTACACCTTC
CDR3: CASSPSGGQNYGYTF

D: TRBD1
V: TRBV6-5
size: NA
J: TRBJ1-6
DNA: TGTGCCAGCAGTTACCGGGACAGGGGTTCACCCCTCCACTTT
CDR3: CASSYRDRGSPLHF

D: NA
V: TRBV12-3/TRBV12-4
size: few
J: TRBJ1-1
DNA: TGTGCCAGCACTTGGGGGGGGGAAGCTTTCTTT
CDR3: CASTWGGEAFF

D: NA
V: TRBV7-9
size: few
J: TRBJ1-6
DNA: TGTGCCAGCAGCTCAGGGGTCTCCTATAATTCACCCCTCCACTTT
CDR3: CASSSGVSYNSPLHF

D: NA
V: TRBV29-1
size: NA
J: TRBJ1-1
DNA: TGCAGCGTTGTCCAGGGCCGGGTCGGGACTGAAGCTTTCTTT
CDR3: CSVVQGRVGTEAFF

D: NA
V: TRBV7-3
size: NA
J: TRBJ2-7
DNA: TGTGCCAGCAGCCCAATCGCTGCCGGAGAGCAGTACTTC
CDR3: CASSPIAAGEQYF

D: NA
V: TRBV12-3/TRBV12-4
size: NA
J: TRBJ1-4
DNA: TGTGCCAGCAGCCTCCTAGGACAGTATGAAAAACTGTTTTTT
CDR3: CASSLLGQYEKLFF

D: NA
V: TRBV5-1
size: NA
J: TRBJ2-2
DNA: TGCGCCAGCAGCACCCCGACAGCTAACACCGGGGAGCTGTTTTTT
CDR3: CASSTPTANTGELFF

D: TRBD2
V: TRBV25-1
size: NA
J: TRBJ2-1
DNA: TGTGCCAGCAGTGAACAACCGGGACTAGCGGACAATGAGCAGTTCTTC
CDR3: CASSEQPGLADNEQFF

D: NA
V: TRBV5-1
size: NA
J: TRBJ2-2
DNA: TGCGCCAGCAGCGTTACCGTTACGAACACCGGGGAGCTGTTTTTT
CDR3: CASSVTVTNTGELFF

D: TRBD2
V: TRBV5-1
size: few
J: TRBJ2-5
DNA: TGCGCCAGCAGCTTGACGACTAGCGGAGGTGGAGAGACCCAGTACTTC
CDR3: CASSLTTSGGGETQYF

D: NA
V: TRBV7-2
size: many
J: TRBJ2-5
DNA: TGTGCCAGCAGTTTTCGGGGACAAGAGACCCAGTACTTC
CDR3: CASSFRGQETQYF

D: NA
V: TRBV5-1
size: few
J: TRBJ1-4
DNA: TGCGCCAGCAGCTTCAGCGGGGGCAATGAAAAACTGTTTTTT
CDR3: CASSFSGGNEKLFF

D: NA
V: TRBV11-1
size: few
J: TRBJ1-1
DNA: TGTGCCAGCAGCTTAAATTCGGCAGCGAGGTTGACTGAAGCTTTCTTT
CDR3: CASSLNSAARLTEAFF

D: NA
V: TRBV5-1
size: few
J: TRBJ2-2
DNA: TGCGCCAGCAGCTTGGACCAGGGCACCGGGGAGCTGTTTTTT
CDR3: CASSLDQGTGELFF

D: NA
V: TRBV6-2/TRBV6-3
size: few
J: TRBJ2-5
DNA: TGTGCCAGCAGTTACTCGATATCTCCCGAAGAGACCCAGTACTTC
CDR3: CASSYSISPEETQYF

D: NA
V: TRBV3-1
size: NA
J: TRBJ2-3
DNA: TGTGCCAGCAGCCAAGATATTTACGCAGATACGCAGTATTTT
CDR3: CASSQDIYADTQYF

D: NA
V: TRBV20-1
size: few
J: TRBJ2-7
DNA: TGCAGTGCTAGGGCAGGGAGCTCCTACGAGCAGTACTTC
CDR3: CSARAGSSYEQYF

D: TRBD2
V: TRBV5-1
size: few
J: TRBJ2-5
DNA: TGCGCCAGCAGCTTTTACGCGGGGGTGGTTGTAGCGGAGACCCAGTACTTC
CDR3: CASSFYAGVVVAETQYF

D: NA
V: TRBV7-2
size: NA
J: TRBJ1-5
DNA: TGTGCCAGCAGCACTCATCGAAGGAGCACTTTTAATCAGCCCCAGCATTTT
CDR3: CASSTHRRSTFNQPQHF

D: NA
V: TRBV7-3
size: NA
J: TRBJ2-7
DNA: TGTGCCAGCAGTGACTACGTCCAACCCTACGAGCAGTACTTC
CDR3: CASSDYVQPYEQYF

D: TRBD1
V: TRBV7-2
size: few
J: TRBJ2-5
DNA: TGTGCCAGCAGCCTCCCCGGGACAGGGGGCTGGGAGACCCAGTACTTC
CDR3: CASSLPGTGGWETQYF

D: NA
V: TRBV20-1
size: NA
J: TRBJ2-7
DNA: TGCAGTGCTAGAGTAGTAACCGAGCAGTACTTC
CDR3: CSARVVTEQYF

D: NA
V: TRBV13
size: NA
J: TRBJ2-3
DNA: TGTGCCAGCAGCCCCTCGGGACGGCAAGACACAGATACGCAGTATTTT
CDR3: CASSPSGRQDTDTQYF

D: NA
V: TRBV12-3/TRBV12-4
size: NA
J: TRBJ2-2
DNA: TGTGCCAGCGCCCTAGAAGTCGGGGAGCTGTTTTTT
CDR3: CASALEVGELFF

D: NA
V: TRBV7-3
size: NA
J: TRBJ1-2
DNA: TGTGCCAGCAGCTTAAAAGGGGAATATGGCTACACCTTC
CDR3: CASSLKGEYGYTF

D: NA
V: TRBV20-1
size: NA
J: TRBJ1-1
DNA: TGCAGTGCTAGAAAAGGGGCGGGAAACACTGAAGCTTTCTTT
CDR3: CSARKGAGNTEAFF

D: NA
V: TRBV2
size: NA
J: TRBJ1-3
DNA: TGTGCCAGCAGTGTAAGGGACACCATATATTTT
CDR3: CASSVRDTIYF

D: TRBD1
V: TRBV18
size: NA
J: TRBJ2-3
DNA: TGTGCCAGCTCACCGGGACAGGGACCCCCTGCAGATACGCAGTATTTT
CDR3: CASSPGQGPPADTQYF

D: NA
V: TRBV5-6
size: many
J: TRBJ2-1
DNA: TGTGCCAGCAGCTTGGGAGGCGGGGGCCGGAATGAGCAGTTCTTC
CDR3: CASSLGGGGRNEQFF

D: NA
V: TRBV19
size: NA
J: TRBJ1-5
DNA: TGTGCCAGTAGTCCTCAGGGACCGTATAGCAATCAGCCCCAGCATTTT
CDR3: CASSPQGPYSNQPQHF

D: NA
V: TRBV5-5
size: many
J: TRBJ2-1
DNA: TGTGCCAGCAGCTTGTTTCGGAGGAATTCCTACAATGAGCAGTTCTTC
CDR3: CASSLFRRNSYNEQFF

D: NA
V: TRBV18
size: NA
J: TRBJ1-4
DNA: TGTGCCAGCTCACCCAAAACAGGGATGGGCGAAAAACTGTTTTTT
CDR3: CASSPKTGMGEKLFF

D: NA
V: TRBV15
size: NA
J: TRBJ2-2
DNA: TGTGCCACCAGCGGCAGGCACACCGGGGAGCTGTTTTTT
CDR3: CATSGRHTGELFF

D: TRBD2
V: TRBV5-4
size: NA
J: TRBJ2-3
DNA: TGTGCCAGCAGCTTTGCCGGGCGGGGGATCTTGGATACGCAGTATTTT
CDR3: CASSFAGRGILDTQYF

D: TRBD1
V: TRBV5-4
size: NA
J: TRBJ1-2
DNA: TGTGCCAGCAGCTCGGCGGACAGGATTTATGGCTACACCTTC
CDR3: CASSSADRIYGYTF

D: NA
V: TRBV5-1
size: NA
J: TRBJ1-6
DNA: TGCGCCAGCAGCAGCTCCGGGACGGAACATAATTCACCCCTCCACTTT
CDR3: CASSSSGTEHNSPLHF

D: NA
V: TRBV7-8
size: few
J: TRBJ2-1
DNA: TGTGCCAGCAGCTTACTTATCCCAGAGCTGCGGGTCTACAATGAGCAGTTCTTC
CDR3: CASSLLIPELRVYNEQFF

D: NA
V: TRBV2
size: few
J: TRBJ1-2
DNA: TGTGCCAGCAGTGAAGCGCTTCGAGGCTACACCTTC
CDR3: CASSEALRGYTF

D: NA
V: TRBV7-9
size: NA
J: TRBJ2-5
DNA: TGTGCCAGCAGCTTAGTTCGGGGTGGGTTTTCGGAAGAGACCCAGTACTTC
CDR3: CASSLVRGGFSEETQYF

D: NA
V: TRBV7-9
size: NA
J: TRBJ2-7
DNA: TGTGCCAGCAGCCCCCTGACTGACTCCTACGAGCAGTACTTC
CDR3: CASSPLTDSYEQYF

D: NA
V: TRBV4-2
size: NA
J: TRBJ1-4
DNA: TGTGCCAGCAGCCGACTGGGACGAACTAATGAAAAACTGTTTTTT
CDR3: CASSRLGRTNEKLFF

D: NA
V: TRBV19
size: NA
J: TRBJ2-1
DNA: TGTGCCAGTAGTTTCGGACTGGGGAACAATGAGCAGTTCTTC
CDR3: CASSFGLGNNEQFF

D: NA
V: TRBV5-6
size: few
J: TRBJ2-1
DNA: TGTGCCAGCAGCTCCCGGATCTATGAGCAGTTCTTC
CDR3: CASSSRIYEQFF

D: TRBD2
V: TRBV4-3
size: few
J: TRBJ2-1
DNA: TGCGCCAGCAGCCAAGATGCTAGCGGGACCTCCTACAATGAGCAGTTCTTC
CDR3: CASSQDASGTSYNEQFF

D: TRBD2
V: TRBV7-8
size: few
J: TRBJ2-1
DNA: TGTGCCAGCAGCTTAGTTTCGGCGGGGGGAGTAGGCGAGCAGTTCTTC
CDR3: CASSLVSAGGVGEQFF

D: NA
V: TRBV5-1
size: few
J: TRBJ2-2
DNA: TGCGCCAGCAGCTTGGGTTGGGGGACCCACACCGGGGAGCTGTTTTTT
CDR3: CASSLGWGTHTGELFF

D: TRBD1
V: TRBV20-1
size: NA
J: TRBJ1-2
DNA: TGCAGTGCTGGGGACAGGGGGCTTTATGGCTACACCTTC
CDR3: CSAGDRGLYGYTF

D: NA
V: TRBV26
size: few
J: TRBJ2-4
DNA: TGTGCCAGCAGCGCTGCCGGCCGGGACAGGGACCGGTACGGCATTCAGTACTTC
CDR3: CASSAAGRDRDRYGIQYF

D: TRBD2
V: TRBV5-5
size: few
J: TRBJ2-7
DNA: TGTGCCAGCAGCTTACTAGCGGGGGGTCGCTACGAGCAGTACTTC
CDR3: CASSLLAGGRYEQYF

D: NA
V: TRBV20-1
size: NA
J: TRBJ2-3
DNA: TGCAGTGCTAGAGAGGTTATACGCACAGATACGCAGTATTTT
CDR3: CSAREVIRTDTQYF